The 27 T cell receptor beta chains presented below share a single source sample, sequenced in a study of blood T cell repertoires in COVID-19. This table comes from immunoSEQ multiplex PCR, and its TCRdb copy is limited to in-frame clones, with some not included. This sample has about half a million clones, with roughly nine tenths found just once. Sequences were obtained from peripheral blood. The origin of the receptors is a man aged 18 to 29 with COVID-19, enrolled during active disease.

This chain connects TRBV19 to TRBJ2-7, with TRBD1 identical over 11 bases. The V gene end was trimmed by 8 bases and the J gene end by 3 bases; junction bases not matched to a gene: 6. This CDR3 comprises 14 residues. Germline V gene sequence: CDR1 LNHDA, CDR2 SQIVND (reference sequence). CDR3 loop: CASSSGTGGYEQYF. CDR3 nucleotides: TGTGCCAGTTCTTCCGGGACAGGGGGCTACGAGCAGTACTTC. The full variable domain, in which reference TRBV19 and TRBJ2-7 provide the parts outside the CDR3, is DGGITQSPKYLFRKEGQNVTLSCEQNLNHDAMYWYRQDPGQGLRLIYYSQIVNDFQKGDIAEGYSVSREKKESFPLTVTSAQKNPTAFYLCASSSGTGGYEQYFGPGTRLTVT.

The chain carries TRBV6-6 and TRBJ2-1, with 11 positions matching TRBD2. This CDR3 spans 14 amino acids. J was trimmed by 8 bases and V by 7 bases; bases with no gene match: 7. Germline loops: CDR1 MNHNY, CDR2 SVGAGI (reference sequence). The CDR3 region has the DNA TGTGCCAGCATGAAACTAGCGGGAGTCTATGAGCAGTTCTTC. It specifies CASMKLAGVYEQFF.

V gene TRBV18 combines with J gene TRBJ2-1, with D hard to call. The CDR3 extends over 21 amino acids. Germline V lookup: CDR1 KGHSH, CDR2 LQKENI. Trimming left V 1 base short and J 0 bases short, with 25 bases between. The CDR3 sequence: CASSPRRPDGAYRSSYNEQFF. CDR3 coding DNA: TGTGCCAGCTCACCACGTAGACCGGATGGAGCGTACCGGAGCTCCTACAATGAGCAGTTCTTC.

V is TRBV5-5 and J is TRBJ2-7; D is ambiguous. Germline V gene data show CDR1 as SGHKS and CDR2 as YYEKEE (reference sequence). The CDR3 runs 13 residues. Trimming took off 4 bases at V and 3 bases at J, with 11 bases between the two ends. The CDR3, as DNA: TGTGCCAGCAGCCGACAACTGGTCTACGAGCAGTACTTC. Translated: CASSRQLVYEQYF.

The rearrangement links TRBV20-1 to TRBJ1-2; 8 bases map to TRBD1. The CDR3 has 11 amino acids. V shed 7 bases, J shed 6 bases, and the junction held 4 bases outside the gene matches. Per the germline V gene, CDR1 is DFQATT and CDR2 is SNEGSKA (reference sequence). This CDR3 reads CSVWTGNGYTF. DNA of the CDR3: TGCAGTGTTTGGACAGGGAATGGCTACACCTTC.

The chain combines TRBV6-5 with TRBJ1-6; 9 positions match TRBD1. The CDR3 covers 14 residues. CDR1 and CDR2 (germline): MNHEY, SVGAGI. V shed 8 bases, J shed 13 bases, and the junction held 12 bases outside the gene matches. Written as DNA, the CDR3 is TGTGCCAGCGCATTAGACAGGGGGATTTCGCCCCTCCACTTT. It codes for CASALDRGISPLHF.

The chain joins TRBV11-1 to TRBJ2-7, with 7 bases fitting TRBD2. The junction had 13 bases not matched to a gene; V was cut back by 5 bases and J by 3 bases. The CDR3 is 16 amino acids. Germline V gives CDR1 SGHAT, CDR2 FQDESV (reference sequence). The CDR3, as DNA: TGTGCCAGCAGCCTGCACAGACTAGCAGACAACTACGAGCAGTACTTC. Its protein is CASSLHRLADNYEQYF.

The chain carries TRBV30 and TRBJ2-1; 7 bases are shared with TRBD2. There are 12 residues in the CDR3. The J segment lost 6 bases and the V segment lost 4 bases, leaving 3 bases of the junction unmatched. The germline gives CDR1 GTSNPN, CDR2 SVGIG (reference sequence). CDR3 coding DNA: TGTGCCTGGACCCTAGCGGCCAATGAGCAGTTCTTC. Translated, it gives CAWTLAANEQFF. Complete variable domain (other parts from reference TRBV30 and TRBJ2-1): SQTIHQWPATLVQPVGSPLSLECTVEGTSNPNLYWYRQAAGRGLQLLFYSVGIGQISSEVPQNLSASRPQDRQFILSSKKLLLSDSGFYLCAWTLAANEQFFGPGTRLTVL.

The V gene is TRBV5-1, the J gene TRBJ2-1; 14 bases are shared with TRBD2. Looked up from germline, CDR1 is SGHRS and CDR2 is YFSETQ. This CDR3 contains 19 residues. Losses at the gene ends were 3 bases for V and 3 bases for J; bases not matched to a gene: 11. CDR3 nucleotide sequence: TGCGCCAGCAGCTCGCCGGGACTAGCGGGGGAGAGCTACTACAATGAGCAGTTCTTC. This translates into CASSSPGLAGESYYNEQFF.

The rearrangement links TRBV11-3 to TRBJ2-3; TRBD2 is a possible D gene (6 bases). V was shortened by 7 bases and J by 9 bases, with 26 bases between the two germline ends. This CDR3 comprises 16 residues. The germline V gene encodes CDR1 SGHNT and CDR2 YENEEA. The CDR3 sequence: CASKLDGDSGSGTQYF. The CDR3 DNA reads TGTGCCAGCAAGTTGGACGGGGACTCTGGTTCAGGAACGCAGTATTTT.

The chain has TRBV21-1 and TRBJ1-2; the table's D call, TRBD1, was not checked against the DNA. TRBV21-1 represents a pseudogene. This CDR3 has 16 amino acids. Written as DNA, the CDR3 is TGTGCCAGCAGCAAAGAGGGGAGACAGGAGGTGTGTGGCTACACCTTC. Translation gives CASSKEGRQEVCGYTF.

This rearrangement joins TRBV9 to TRBJ2-1; TRBD2 aligns across 14 bases. Germline V lookup: CDR1 SGDLS, CDR2 YYNGEE. V lost 4 bases to trimming and J lost 5 bases; unmatched junction nucleotides: 14. The CDR3 runs to 19 residues. This chain's CDR3 is CASSHGGQGTSGRDNEQFF. In nucleotides, the CDR3 is TGTGCCAGCAGCCACGGGGGACAGGGGACTAGCGGGAGAGACAATGAGCAGTTCTTC.

V and J are TRBV5-1 and TRBJ2-3; TRBD2 aligns across 12 bases. The V gene end was trimmed by 3 bases and the J gene end by 7 bases; junction bases not matched to a gene: 3. The CDR3 runs 14 residues. In germline, CDR1 is SGHRS, CDR2 YFSETQ. CDR3 bases: TGCGCCAGCAGCTACGGACTAGCGGGGCATACGCAGTATTTT. It is translated as CASSYGLAGHTQYF.

This chain joins TRBV6-2 or TRBV6-3 and TRBJ1-2, with D uncertain. Germline lookup yields CDR1 MNHEY and CDR2 SVGEGT. Trimming stripped 5 bases from V and 2 bases from J, with 9 bases between. This CDR3 has 13 residues. The CDR3 nucleotides are TGTGCCAGCAGTGATACAGTGAACTATGGCTACACCTTC. The encoded protein is CASSDTVNYGYTF.

As for this clone: At the DNA level, this CDR3 is encoded by other sequences in the same sample as well. The genes are TRBV5-8 and TRBJ1-2; 7 nucleotides match TRBD1. This CDR3 is built from 14 residues. The germline gives CDR1 SGHTS, CDR2 YDEGEE. Trimming cost V 0 bases and J 3 bases; bases outside gene matches: 2. CDR3 DNA sequence: TGTGCCAGCAGCTTGGAGGGGGCGGACTATGGCTACACCTTC. This translates into CASSLEGADYGYTF.

The chain recombines TRBV5-4 with TRBJ2-7; the match to TRBD2 covers 10 bases. The V gene's germline CDR1 is SGHNT and CDR2 YYREEE (reference sequence). The V gene end was trimmed by 4 bases and the J gene end by 2 bases; junction bases not matched to a gene: 15. CDR3 length equals 18 residues. CDR3 nucleotide sequence: TGTGCCAGCAGCCCCCCACCGATACTAGCGGGACAAACCTACGAGCAGTACTTC. This translates into CASSPPPILAGQTYEQYF.

The chain is built from TRBV25-1 and TRBJ2-2, with D tentatively TRBD2 (6 bases). Germline assignment: CDR1 MGHDK and CDR2 SYGVNS. This CDR3 is built from 18 residues. V gave up 1 base and J gave up 6 bases, with 21 bases separating them. The CDR3 is CASSESGVPFMGAGELFF. The CDR3 DNA sequence: TGTGCCAGCAGTGAATCGGGGGTCCCTTTTATGGGGGCCGGGGAGCTGTTTTTT.

V usage is TRBV6-5 and J usage is TRBJ2-7; 10 bases align to TRBD2. The CDR3 covers 15 residues. CDR1 MNHEY and CDR2 SVGAGI come from the germline V gene. J was trimmed by 0 bases and V by 4 bases; bases with no gene match: 3. CDR3 DNA: TGTGCCAGCAGTTCCTCTAGCGGGAGCTCCTACGAGCAGTACTTC. Encoded protein: CASSSSSGSSYEQYF.

This clone was seen just once. The V and J genes are TRBV11-2 and TRBJ2-7, with 8 bases identical to TRBD1. V was pared by 3 bases and J by 2 bases, with 6 bases of the junction left unmatched. The V gene's germline CDR1 is SGHAT and CDR2 FQNNGV. This CDR3 is built from 15 residues. CDR3 nucleotide sequence: TGTGCCAGCAGCTTCACAGGGGGGAGTCCCTACGAGCAGTACTTC. Its protein product is CASSFTGGSPYEQYF.

The rearrangement links TRBV3-1 (or the pseudogene TRBV3-2) to TRBJ2-3; D not resolved. Trimming shortened V by 0 bases and J by 1 base, and 5 bases separated the two germline ends. CDR1 and CDR2 from the germline V gene are LGHDT and YNNKEL (reference sequence). The CDR3 extends over 14 amino acids. CDR3 nucleotide sequence: TGTGCCAGCAGCCAAGATTTCGGCACAGATACGCAGTATTTT. This sequence encodes CASSQDFGTDTQYF.

The gene calls are TRBV6-1 and TRBJ2-1; D is unresolved. This CDR3 contains 16 residues. Trimming cost V 2 bases and J 0 bases, with 11 bases left between them. Germline-derived CDR1 and CDR2 are MNHNS and SASEGT. CDR3: CASSESMSDSYNEQFF. Written as DNA, the CDR3 is TGTGCCAGCAGTGAAAGTATGAGCGACTCCTACAATGAGCAGTTCTTC.

The V and J genes are TRBV6-5 and TRBJ1-1; no clear D gene. Deletions cut 8 bases from V and 5 bases from J, with 18 bases between. Germline V gene lookup returns CDR1 MNHEY and CDR2 SVGAGI. The CDR3 is 14 residues long. CDR3 protein: CASGPNGMGTEAFF. The DNA of the CDR3 is TGTGCCAGCGGGCCCAACGGGATGGGGACTGAAGCTTTCTTT.

The chain joins TRBV5-3 to TRBJ2-7; D might be TRBD1 (5 bases). TRBV5-3 belongs to the ORF category, with a function that is uncertain. V lost 2 bases to trimming and J lost 5 bases, with 8 bases between them. The CDR3 is made up of 12 amino acids. The DNA of the CDR3 is TGTGCCAGAAGCTTTGGGGCAGACGAGCAGTACTTC. It codes for CARSFGADEQYF.

This chain connects TRBV18 to TRBJ2-2, with TRBD2 as a possible D gene (5 bases). CDR1 is KGHSH, CDR2 LQKENI, per germline. The CDR3 covers 16 residues. Trimming cost V 1 base and J 5 bases, with 14 bases left between them. The CDR3 loop is CASSPRIASKTGELFF. The CDR3 coding sequence is TGTGCCAGCTCACCACGGATAGCGTCAAAAACCGGGGAGCTGTTTTTT.

As to this clone: One end of the junction is discordant with germline, which a read error may explain. The chain couples TRBV18 to TRBJ1-5, with 7 bases identical to TRBD1. Germline values: CDR1 KGHSH, CDR2 LQKENI. CDR3 size: 15 residues. The CDR3 here is CASSPPGQTYHPQHF. The DNA for the CDR3 is TGTGCCAGCTCACCTCCGGGACAGACTTATCACCCCCAGCATTTT.

The chain recombines TRBV19 with TRBJ2-7; 11 positions match TRBD1. The germline V gene encodes CDR1 LNHDA and CDR2 SQIVND (reference sequence). V dropped 3 bases and J dropped 4; count of bases not matched to a gene: 5. CDR3 length: 15 amino acids. The chain's CDR3 is CASSMGQGVRYEQYF. The CDR3 region has the DNA TGTGCCAGTAGTATGGGACAGGGGGTAAGGTACGAGCAGTACTTC.

Only one count was recorded for this clone. V gene TRBV27 combines with J gene TRBJ1-5, with TRBD1 identical over 7 bases. Trimming cost V 2 bases and J 5 bases; bases outside gene matches: 15. The germline gives CDR1 MNHEY, CDR2 SMNVEV (reference sequence). CDR3 length: 18 residues. CDR3 coding DNA: TGTGCCAGCAGTTTAAGGGGGCCCTACCGAACGGGGTATCAGCCCCAGCATTTT. It translates to CASSLRGPYRTGYQPQHF.